The 14 T cell receptor beta chains listed next were all sequenced from one sample in a study of blood T cell repertoires in COVID-19. The assay was immunoSEQ multiplex PCR, and TCRdb's table has in-frame clones only and misses some. The sample includes some 150,000 clones, 70% to 90% seen only once; the top ten take under 3%. Material for sequencing was peripheral blood. These TCRs come from a woman between 40 and 50 years old with active or convalescent COVID-19.

The gene calls are TRBV7-9 and TRBJ2-7, with 9 positions matching TRBD1. The germline V gene has CDR1 SEHNR and CDR2 FQNEAQ (reference sequence). Trimming cost V 4 bases and J 1 base; bases outside gene matches: 2. CDR3 length: 14 amino acids. CDR3 nucleotides: TGTGCCAGCAGCTCGGGACAGGGTTCCTACGAGCAGTACTTC. Amino acid sequence: CASSSGQGSYEQYF.

This sequence joins TRBV5-6 and TRBJ2-7; 10 bases fit TRBD1. V dropped 4 bases and J dropped 6; count of bases not matched to a gene: 10. The CDR3 consists of 15 residues. Germline-derived CDR1 and CDR2 are SGHDT and YYEEEE. CDR3 sequence: CASSPRSRDRGEQYF. In DNA form, the CDR3 reads TGTGCCAGCAGCCCCCGGTCCCGGGACAGGGGCGAGCAGTACTTC.

The chain has TRBV28 and TRBJ2-3; 8 bases agree with TRBD2. The CDR3 covers 15 residues. V lost 1 base and J lost 1; bases outside the gene matches: 1. Germline V gene lookup returns CDR1 MDHEN and CDR2 SYDVKM. CDR3 in amino acids: CASSLLRGGTDTQYF. The CDR3 DNA is TGTGCCAGCAGTTTATTGCGGGGGGGCACAGATACGCAGTATTTT.

V gene TRBV28 combines with J gene TRBJ2-7, with D possibly TRBD2 on 7 matching bases. Germline lookup yields CDR1 MDHEN and CDR2 SYDVKM. The CDR3 spans 15 residues. V was shortened by 2 bases and J by 4 bases, with 15 bases between the two germline ends. DNA for the CDR3: TGTGCCAGCAGTTTAGGGGTGGGAGGGGGTTACGAGCAGTACTTC. As protein: CASSLGVGGGYEQYF. The full variable domain, rest sourced from reference TRBV28 and TRBJ2-7, is DVKVTQSSRYLVKRTGEKVFLECVQDMDHENMFWYRQDPGLGLRLIYFSYDVKMKEKGDIPEGYSVSREKKERFSLILESASTNQTSMYLCASSLGVGGGYEQYFGPGTRLTVT.

Notes on this clone: One end of the junction is discordant with germline, which a read error may explain. This chain joins TRBV7-2 and TRBJ2-3, with 10 nucleotides matching TRBD2. The CDR3 consists of 15 residues. Germline CDR1 is SGHTA and CDR2 is FQGNSA. CDR3 in amino acids: CASSLAGDGTDTQYF. As DNA, the CDR3 is TGTGCCAGCAGCCTAGCGGGAGACGGCACAGATACGCAGTATTTT.

The chain carries TRBV11-2 and TRBJ2-3; maybe TRBD2 (5 bases). The CDR3 totals 15 residues. Germline V CDR1 and CDR2: SGHAT, FQNNGV. Trimming removed 5 bases at V and 4 bases at J, with 16 bases between. The CDR3 sequence: CASSARLSSADTQYF. The CDR3, as DNA: TGTGCCAGCAGCGCCCGACTAAGTTCTGCAGATACGCAGTATTTT.

The chain uses TRBV28 and TRBJ1-1, with D possibly TRBD1 on 6 matching bases. This CDR3 has 15 amino acids. Germline CDR1 is MDHEN and CDR2 is SYDVKM. Between the trimmed V and J ends, which lost 3 bases and 7 bases, there was a span of 18 bases. CDR3 protein: CASSFGGRGWGEAFF. For the CDR3, the DNA is TGTGCCAGCAGTTTTGGGGGAAGGGGGTGGGGTGAAGCTTTCTTT.

CDR3 loop: CASSQDRSGGEPKLSEAFF. CDR3 bases: TGCGCCAGCAGCCAAGATCGTTCAGGGGGTGAGCCTAAGCTATCCGAAGCTTTCTTT. The chain employs TRBV4-1 and TRBJ1-1, with TRBD1 identical over 7 bases. V shed 0 bases and J 8 bases; nucleotides not matched to a gene: 21. CDR1 and CDR2 (germline): MGHRA, YSYEKL. The CDR3 has 19 amino acids.

This clone was observed a few times. This sequence joins TRBV9 and TRBJ2-5, with D perhaps TRBD2 (6 bases). The V end lost 0 bases, the J end lost 6 bases, and 9 bases lay between the germline ends. Looked up from germline, CDR1 is SGDLS and CDR2 is YYNGEE. This CDR3 spans 13 amino acids. The CDR3: CASSVEGRKTQYF. The CDR3 DNA follows: TGTGCCAGCAGCGTAGAAGGGAGGAAGACCCAGTACTTC.

This clone has only a few counts. The chain combines TRBV18 with TRBJ2-7, with no clear D. The CDR3 sequence is 13 residues long. In germline, CDR1 is KGHSH, CDR2 LQKENI. V was clipped by 3 bases and J by 0 bases, with 6 bases between them. The CDR3: CASSPAHSYEQYF. CDR3 sequence (DNA): TGTGCCAGCTCACCGGCCCACTCCTACGAGCAGTACTTC.

The V gene is TRBV5-8, the J gene TRBJ1-2; maybe TRBD1 (6 bases). CDR3 length equals 12 residues. Germline assignment: CDR1 SGHTS and CDR2 YDEGEE. Trimming cost V 1 base and J 7 bases, with 8 bases left between them. This CDR3 is CASSLYRAGYTF. The CDR3 DNA sequence: TGTGCCAGCAGCTTGTACAGGGCTGGCTACACCTTC.

The genes are TRBV28 and TRBJ1-2, with D unresolved. The CDR3 is made up of 13 amino acids. V lost 3 bases and J lost 4, with 9 bases in between. The germline gives CDR1 MDHEN, CDR2 SYDVKM. In DNA, the CDR3 is TGTGCCAGCAGTTTGAGTCGATCCTATGGCTACACCTTC. It specifies CASSLSRSYGYTF.

The J gene is TRBJ1-1, the V gene TRBV10-2; D ambiguous. V was cut by 1 base and J by 1 base, with 4 bases left in between. Germline assignment: CDR1 WSHSY and CDR2 SAAADI. The CDR3 contains 13 residues. The CDR3 coding sequence is TGCGCCAGCAGTGAGTTCTGGAACACTGAAGCTTTCTTT. Its protein is CASSEFWNTEAFF.

The CDR3 DNA reads as TGTGCCAGCTCACCATCGAAGGGGGCTCAGCAGCCCCAGCATTTT. Protein sequence: CASSPSKGAQQPQHF. The chain carries TRBV18 and TRBJ1-5; TRBD1 agrees at 7 bases. CDR3 length: 15 residues. V lost 2 bases, J lost 7 bases, and 8 bases stayed unmatched. Germline V gives CDR1 KGHSH, CDR2 LQKENI. The full variable domain, in which reference TRBV18 and TRBJ1-5 provide the parts outside the CDR3, is NAGVMQNPRHLVRRRGQEARLRCSPMKGHSHVYWYRQLPEEGLKFMVYLQKENIIDESGMPKERFSAEFPKEGPSILRIQQVVRGDSAAYFCASSPSKGAQQPQHFGDGTRLSIL.